These 24 T cell receptor beta chains were all obtained from the same sample, sequenced in a study of Ad26.COV2.S vaccination and SARS-CoV-2 variants. Treatment indicated: about 20 received Ad26.COV2.S at low or high dose, single or two shots; 5 received placebo; per-sample allocation not given. All samples were drawn on day 63, counting from the first vaccine or placebo injection. The data were produced by immunoSEQ multiplex PCR, yet TCRdb's version contains in-frame clones alone and is incomplete. The repertoire has 380,000 or so clones, around nine tenths of them found once; the top ten carry roughly 5%. This sample comprised peripheral blood, obtained in a trial of Ad26.COV2.S vaccine versus placebo. These receptors were taken from a person aged 18 to 59 who received the Ad26.COV2.S COVID-19 vaccine or a placebo.

This chain connects TRBV18 to TRBJ1-1; 10 bases match TRBD1. Germline-derived CDR1 and CDR2 are KGHSH and LQKENI. This CDR3 has 17 amino acids. J was trimmed by 5 bases and V by 2 bases; bases with no gene match: 11. CDR3: CASSPGDRGLRGTEAFF. CDR3 coding DNA: TGTGCCAGCTCACCAGGAGACAGGGGGCTCCGAGGTACTGAAGCTTTCTTT.

The V and J genes are TRBV7-9 and TRBJ2-3; 7 nucleotides agree with TRBD2. The CDR3 length is 22 residues. In germline, CDR1 is SEHNR, CDR2 FQNEAQ (reference sequence). V lost 5 bases and J lost 1; bases outside the gene matches: 27. The CDR3 DNA reads TGTGCCAGCAGCACCCTGGGCTGGGAGCGATTGAGTACGGGAGGAGGCACAGATACGCAGTATTTT. It encodes CASSTLGWERLSTGGGTDTQYF.

The chain employs TRBV5-1 and TRBJ1-2; D is perhaps TRBD1 (5 bases). The CDR3 is made up of 17 amino acids. Trimming took 5 bases from V and 2 from J, leaving 22 bases between them. Germline-derived CDR1 and CDR2 are SGHRS and YFSETQ. CDR3 region: CASSTGVWTDTNYGYTF. For the CDR3, the DNA is TGCGCCAGCAGTACCGGGGTTTGGACGGACACCAACTATGGCTACACCTTC.

This sequence joins TRBV7-9 and TRBJ2-3, with D possibly TRBD2 on 5 matching bases. This CDR3 region has 17 residues. V was trimmed by 11 bases and J by 1 base, leaving 25 bases between them. Germline-derived CDR1 and CDR2 are SEHNR and FQNEAQ (reference sequence). The DNA for the CDR3 is TGTGCCCTAGAGGGAGCGGTTAGCCATCCTCGCACAGATACGCAGTATTTT. Amino acid sequence: CALEGAVSHPRTDTQYF.

J is TRBJ2-5 and V is TRBV6-5; no reliable D call. V gave up 8 bases and J gave up 1 base, with 11 bases separating them. This CDR3 has 13 residues. Per the germline V gene, CDR1 is MNHEY and CDR2 is SVGAGI. The CDR3 coding sequence is TGTGCCAGCCGGGCGAGGAGCCAAGAGACCCAGTACTTC. Translating gives CASRARSQETQYF.

The chain has TRBV27 and TRBJ2-1; 8 bases match TRBD1. Germline V gene sequence: CDR1 MNHEY, CDR2 SMNVEV (reference sequence). V shed 0 bases and J 8 bases; nucleotides not matched to a gene: 6. This CDR3 has 15 residues. The CDR3 region is CASSLSDRVFDEQFF. In DNA form, the CDR3 reads TGTGCCAGCAGTTTATCGGACAGGGTTTTTGATGAGCAGTTCTTC.

This chain joins TRBV2 and TRBJ2-5; no clear D gene. CDR3 size: 12 residues. The V gene's germline CDR1 is SNHLY and CDR2 FYNNEI. V lost 6 bases and J 1 base, leaving 6 bases between the germline ends. The CDR3 DNA sequence: TGTGCCAGCAGCGAGCGCCAAGAGACCCAGTACTTC. Translation: CASSERQETQYF.

The chain joins TRBV5-1 to TRBJ2-5, with D hard to call. CDR1 SGHRS and CDR2 YFSETQ come from the germline V gene. The CDR3 contains 14 residues. V lost 0 bases, J lost 5 bases, and 11 bases lay in between. This CDR3 reads CASSLVSGMETQYF. The CDR3, as DNA: TGCGCCAGCAGCTTGGTATCGGGTATGGAGACCCAGTACTTC.

The V call is TRBV11-2, the J call TRBJ1-1; D might be TRBD1 (5 bases). V lost 3 bases and J 6 bases, leaving 11 bases between the germline ends. Germline CDR1 and CDR2: SGHAT and FQNNGV. CDR3 length: 13 amino acids. The CDR3 is CASSFGDGPEAFF. CDR3 DNA: TGTGCCAGCAGCTTCGGGGACGGCCCTGAAGCTTTCTTT.

CDR3 nucleotides: TGTGCCTGGACGAGTAGGGTTGAGCAGTTCTTC. Protein product: CAWTSRVEQFF. The genes are TRBV30 and TRBJ2-1; unclear D gene. This CDR3 has 11 residues. Trimming took off 4 bases at V and 9 bases at J, with 10 bases between the two ends. Germline lookup yields CDR1 GTSNPN and CDR2 SVGIG (reference sequence). Looking up the rest from reference TRBV30 and TRBJ2-1 gives the full variable domain: SQTIHQWPATLVQPVGSPLSLECTVEGTSNPNLYWYRQAAGRGLQLLFYSVGIGQISSEVPQNLSASRPQDRQFILSSKKLLLSDSGFYLCAWTSRVEQFFGPGTRLTVL.

This chain joins TRBV6-2 or TRBV6-3 and TRBJ2-7; no clear D gene. Germline CDR1 MNHEY, CDR2 SVGEGT. The CDR3 extends over 13 amino acids. Trimming took 0 bases from V and 2 from J, leaving 5 bases between them. The CDR3 here is CASSYSNTYEQYF. The CDR3 nucleotides read TGTGCCAGCAGTTACTCAAACACCTACGAGCAGTACTTC.

The chain links TRBV7-2 to TRBJ2-7, with D perhaps assigned TRBD1 or TRBD2 (5 bases each). V lost 0 bases and J lost 3, with 9 bases in between. Germline values: CDR1 SGHTA, CDR2 FQGNSA. The CDR3 is 14 amino acids. In DNA, the CDR3 is TGTGCCAGCAGCTTAGCGGGGGAGCTCTACGAGCAGTACTTC. Translation gives CASSLAGELYEQYF.

The rearrangement uses TRBV11-2 and TRBJ2-1; D could derive from TRBD1 or TRBD2 (6 bases each). V shed 0 bases and J shed 0 bases, with 12 bases lying between them. Germline V gene lookup returns CDR1 SGHAT and CDR2 FQNNGV. This CDR3 has 17 residues. This CDR3 reads CASSLDRGGGSYNEQFF. CDR3 coding DNA: TGTGCCAGCAGCTTAGATCGAGGGGGAGGCTCCTACAATGAGCAGTTCTTC.

This chain joins TRBV3-1 (or the pseudogene TRBV3-2) and TRBJ1-4; D is uncertain. V was clipped by 0 bases and J by 16 bases, with 15 bases between them. This CDR3 comprises 13 residues. Germline V gene sequence: CDR1 LGHDT, CDR2 YNNKEL (reference sequence). The CDR3 sequence is CASSQDTLTEAFF. The DNA for the CDR3 is TGTGCCAGCAGCCAAGATACATTGACCGAGGCGTTTTTT.

The J gene is TRBJ2-2, the V gene TRBV19, with 10 bases identical to TRBD1. This CDR3 is 15 amino acids long. Germline V gene lookup returns CDR1 LNHDA and CDR2 SQIVND (reference sequence). With 4 bases clipped from V and 6 bases from J, the junction kept 5 bases outside the gene matches. The CDR3, as DNA: TGTGCCAGTAGTACCGACAGGGGGCTATCCGGGGAGCTGTTTTTT. Its protein product is CASSTDRGLSGELFF.

J is TRBJ2-2 and V is TRBV4-1; the match to TRBD1 covers 7 bases. Germline lookup yields CDR1 MGHRA and CDR2 YSYEKL. This CDR3 region has 16 residues. V trimming: 4 bases; J trimming: 5 bases; junction bases outside the gene matches: 10. CDR3 loop: CASSRQTGFGTGELFF. CDR3 bases: TGCGCCAGCAGCCGCCAGACAGGGTTTGGGACCGGGGAGCTGTTTTTT.

This clone is a singleton in its sample. This sequence joins TRBV28 and TRBJ2-5; 9 positions match TRBD2. CDR1 is MDHEN and CDR2 is SYDVKM in the germline V gene. This CDR3 contains 15 residues. The ends lost 7 bases at V and 4 bases at J; junction bases unmatched: 10. Here the CDR3 DNA reads TGTGCCAGCAATATAGCGGGAGTTGAGACAGAGACCCAGTACTTC. Translating gives CASNIAGVETETQYF.

The chain joins TRBV4-2 to TRBJ1-1; D is perhaps TRBD1 (5 bases). This CDR3 region has 14 residues. Trimming pared 3 bases from V and 3 bases from J, leaving 11 bases between. Germline CDR1 reads LGHNA; CDR2 reads YNFKEQ. In nucleotides, the CDR3 is TGTGCCAGCAGCCAGCACCAGGGAGACACTGAAGCTTTCTTT. This encodes CASSQHQGDTEAFF.

The CDR3 here is CASSIRDADGYTF. The CDR3 nucleotides are TGTGCCAGTAGTATCCGCGATGCTGATGGCTACACCTTC. The rearrangement links TRBV19 to TRBJ1-2, with D uncertain. This CDR3 has 13 amino acids. V lost 3 bases, J lost 6 bases, and 11 bases lay in between. CDR1 and CDR2 from the germline V gene are LNHDA and SQIVND (reference sequence).

This rearrangement joins TRBV7-6 to TRBJ2-5; TRBD2 is a possible D gene (6 bases). V was clipped by 5 bases and J by 7 bases, with 23 bases between them. This CDR3 comprises 16 residues. The germline gives CDR1 SGHVS, CDR2 FNYEAQ. The CDR3 DNA reads TGTGCCAGCAGCGCCACCGGGACTCCCAATGGCGCGACCCAGTACTTC. Its protein is CASSATGTPNGATQYF.

The chain carries TRBV6-1 and TRBJ1-5; a weak D match, TRBD1 (6 bases). Trimming cost V 2 bases and J 5 bases, with 16 bases left between them. The CDR3 is 16 residues long. From germline, CDR1 is MNHNS and CDR2 SASEGT. CDR3 sequence (DNA): TGTGCCAGCAGTGAAAATCTCCGGGACATATATCAGCCCCAGCATTTT. Translated, it gives CASSENLRDIYQPQHF.

The rearrangement uses TRBV6-2 or TRBV6-3 and TRBJ2-5; TRBD1 matches at 9 bases. Losses at the gene ends were 6 bases for V and 5 bases for J; bases not matched to a gene: 7. This CDR3 has 14 amino acids. Germline V gives CDR1 MNHEY, CDR2 SVGEGT. CDR3 sequence reads: CASSRDRVGETQYF. CDR3 bases: TGTGCCAGCAGCAGGGACAGGGTGGGGGAGACCCAGTACTTC.

In its sample, this clone was seen a few times. The V and J genes are TRBV4-1 and TRBJ2-1, with a possible D match to TRBD2 (5 bases). This CDR3 has 16 amino acids. In germline, CDR1 is MGHRA, CDR2 YSYEKL. Trimming took off 0 bases at V and 3 bases at J, with 12 bases between the two ends. CDR3 in DNA: TGCGCCAGCAGCCAAGACGTCACTAGGAACTACAATGAGCAGTTCTTC. Translation: CASSQDVTRNYNEQFF.

The chain joins TRBV28 to TRBJ1-6; 10 nucleotides align to TRBD1. The CDR3 is 17 amino acids. Germline V lookup: CDR1 MDHEN, CDR2 SYDVKM. V was pared by 3 bases and J by 7 bases, with 9 bases of the junction left unmatched. The DNA of the CDR3 is TGTGCCAGCAGTTTGGGTCGGACAGGGGGTTACAATTCACCCCTCCACTTT. It codes for CASSLGRTGGYNSPLHF.